The rows below give T cell receptor beta chains drawn from one sample of a study of blood T cell repertoires in COVID-19. Method: immunoSEQ multiplex PCR; TCRdb's copy keeps in-frame clones and lacks some. The table records some 190,000 clones, around 86% of them present only once. Sequenced material: PBMCs or T cells enriched from blood (not recorded which). All receptors derive from a woman aged 40 to 55 in a cohort exposed to, infected with or recovered from COVID-19 (not recorded which). Each CDR3 is given with its conserved first and last residue. Fields, in order: V gene, D gene, clone size, J gene, CDR3 DNA, CDR3 protein. D genes are given only for firm matches. Clone size is not always given. Where it is, it says once, few, many or a class for expanded clones.

V gene: TRBV5-1; D gene: .; clone size: .; J gene: TRBJ1-4; CDR3 DNA: TGCGCCAGCAGCGAGGGGGGGCCTAATGAAAAACTGTTTTTT; CDR3 protein: CASSEGGPNEKLFF
V gene: TRBV4-2; D gene: TRBD1; clone size: .; J gene: TRBJ1-6; CDR3 DNA: TGTGCCAGCAGCCAAGTAACAGGGGGTAATTCACCCCTCCACTTT; CDR3 protein: CASSQVTGGNSPLHF
V gene: TRBV6-5; D gene: TRBD1; clone size: .; J gene: TRBJ2-7; CDR3 DNA: TGTGCCAGCAGTTTAACGGGACAGGCTTCCTACGAGCAGTACTTC; CDR3 protein: CASSLTGQASYEQYF
V gene: TRBV5-1; D gene: TRBD1; clone size: .; J gene: TRBJ2-3; CDR3 DNA: TGCGCCAGTGGAGCCGAGGGACAGGGAACCACAGATACGCAGTATTTT; CDR3 protein: CASGAEGQGTTDTQYF
V gene: TRBV6-1; D gene: TRBD1; clone size: .; J gene: TRBJ1-3; CDR3 DNA: TGTGCCAGCAGTGAAGGGACAGGTGGGGCCTACTCTGGAAACACCATATATTTT; CDR3 protein: CASSEGTGGAYSGNTIYF
V gene: TRBV9; D gene: TRBD1; clone size: few; J gene: TRBJ1-2; CDR3 DNA: TGTGCCAGCAGCGGGGACAGGAATCAGGGCTACACCTTC; CDR3 protein: CASSGDRNQGYTF
V gene: TRBV10-3; D gene: TRBD2; clone size: .; J gene: TRBJ2-5; CDR3 DNA: TGTGCCATCAGCCTAGCGGGAGGAGATTCGAGCGAGACCCAGTACTTC; CDR3 protein: CAISLAGGDSSETQYF
V gene: TRBV4-1; D gene: TRBD2; clone size: .; J gene: TRBJ2-7; CDR3 DNA: TGCGCCAGCAGCCACGGGACTAGCGGGGGGTCCTACGAGCAGTACTTC; CDR3 protein: CASSHGTSGGSYEQYF
V gene: TRBV30; D gene: .; clone size: .; J gene: TRBJ2-3; CDR3 DNA: TGTGCCTGGAGAAAAGAGGGTGAGGGCACAGATACGCAGTATTTT; CDR3 protein: CAWRKEGEGTDTQYF
V gene: TRBV14; D gene: .; clone size: once; J gene: TRBJ1-2; CDR3 DNA: TGTGCCAGCAGCCAAGCCAGGATCGGAGGCTACACCTTC; CDR3 protein: CASSQARIGGYTF
V gene: TRBV7-9; D gene: TRBD1; clone size: .; J gene: TRBJ1-5; CDR3 DNA: TGTGCCAGCAGCTCGACAGGGAACAATCAGCCCCAGCATTTT; CDR3 protein: CASSSTGNNQPQHF
V gene: TRBV6-5; D gene: .; clone size: .; J gene: TRBJ2-1; CDR3 DNA: TGTGCCAGCAGTTACTCGACGGGGGGCTACTACAATGAGCAGTTCTTC; CDR3 protein: CASSYSTGGYYNEQFF
V gene: TRBV27; D gene: .; clone size: .; J gene: TRBJ2-1; CDR3 DNA: TGTGCCAGCAGTTTAGGGGCCTACTGGTTCTTC; CDR3 protein: CASSLGAYWFF
V gene: TRBV7-9; D gene: .; clone size: .; J gene: TRBJ1-6; CDR3 DNA: TGTGCCAGCGGAGGGTCCTATAATTCACCCCTCCACTTT; CDR3 protein: CASGGSYNSPLHF
V gene: TRBV24-1; D gene: TRBD1; clone size: .; J gene: TRBJ1-5; CDR3 DNA: TGTGCCACCAGTGACTCCAGGGGGAATCAGCCCCAGCATTTT; CDR3 protein: CATSDSRGNQPQHF
V gene: TRBV2; D gene: TRBD2; clone size: .; J gene: TRBJ2-1; CDR3 DNA: TGTGCCAGCAGTGAGGGACTAGCGGGGGGCCGGGGCAATGAGCAGTTCTTC; CDR3 protein: CASSEGLAGGRGNEQFF
V gene: TRBV13; D gene: .; clone size: few; J gene: TRBJ2-2; CDR3 DNA: TGTGCCAGCGGGGCTTGGCGAGAATCGAACACCGGGGAGCTGTTTTTT; CDR3 protein: CASGAWRESNTGELFF
V gene: TRBV5-6; D gene: .; clone size: .; J gene: TRBJ2-7; CDR3 DNA: TGTGCCAGCAGCCTGGGGGCAGGGGCCACCTACGAGCAGTACTTC; CDR3 protein: CASSLGAGATYEQYF
V gene: TRBV2; D gene: .; clone size: few; J gene: TRBJ1-5; CDR3 DNA: TGTGCCAGCCGTCAGGCAGGGGACAATCAGCCCCAGCATTTT; CDR3 protein: CASRQAGDNQPQHF
V gene: TRBV19; D gene: .; clone size: few; J gene: TRBJ1-5; CDR3 DNA: TGTGCCAGTAGTACAAGGGGGGGGCTTCAGCCCCAGCATTTT; CDR3 protein: CASSTRGGLQPQHF
V gene: TRBV11-3; D gene: TRBD2; clone size: .; J gene: TRBJ2-2; CDR3 DNA: TGTGCCAGCAGCTCCCGACTAGCGGAGGGTGACACCGGGGAGCTGTTTTTT; CDR3 protein: CASSSRLAEGDTGELFF
V gene: TRBV5-1; D gene: TRBD2; clone size: .; J gene: TRBJ2-1; CDR3 DNA: TGCGCCAGCAGCTTGGGGACTAGCGGATACAATGAGCAGTTCTTC; CDR3 protein: CASSLGTSGYNEQFF
V gene: TRBV27; D gene: .; clone size: .; J gene: TRBJ2-1; CDR3 DNA: TGTGCCAGCAGGAGACGGGGGAGTTCCCACAATGAGCAGTTCTTC; CDR3 protein: CASRRRGSSHNEQFF
V gene: TRBV9; D gene: .; clone size: .; J gene: TRBJ2-2; CDR3 DNA: TGTGCCAGCAGCCCCCGGAACGGGGGGCGCGGGACCGGGGAGCTGTTTTTT; CDR3 protein: CASSPRNGGRGTGELFF
V gene: TRBV13; D gene: TRBD1; clone size: .; J gene: TRBJ1-2; CDR3 DNA: TGTGCCAGCAGCTTAGATGGGACAGAACTATATGGCTACACCTTC; CDR3 protein: CASSLDGTELYGYTF
V gene: TRBV6-5; D gene: .; clone size: .; J gene: TRBJ2-4; CDR3 DNA: TGTGCCAGCACCTCGACAGGTATTCAGTACTTC; CDR3 protein: CASTSTGIQYF
V gene: TRBV11-3; D gene: TRBD1; clone size: .; J gene: TRBJ2-2; CDR3 DNA: TGTACCAGCAGCTCTGGACAGGGGGCCGGGGAGCTGTTTTTT; CDR3 protein: CTSSSGQGAGELFF
V gene: TRBV12-3/TRBV12-4; D gene: .; clone size: few; J gene: TRBJ2-1; CDR3 DNA: TGTGCCAGCAGTTTAAGGGCAGGGTGGGAGCAGTTCTTC; CDR3 protein: CASSLRAGWEQFF
V gene: TRBV19; D gene: .; clone size: .; J gene: TRBJ1-5; CDR3 DNA: TGTGCCACCAAAGGGGGGGAGGGACATCAGCCCCAGCATTTT; CDR3 protein: CATKGGEGHQPQHF
V gene: TRBV4-3; D gene: TRBD1; clone size: .; J gene: TRBJ1-2; CDR3 DNA: TGCGCCAGCAGCCAAAGGGGGGACAGTCCCTACTATGGCTACACCTTC; CDR3 protein: CASSQRGDSPYYGYTF
V gene: TRBV4-1; D gene: TRBD1; clone size: .; J gene: TRBJ1-3; CDR3 DNA: TGCGCCAGCAGGGACAGGGGAACAACTGGAAACACCATATATTTT; CDR3 protein: CASRDRGTTGNTIYF
V gene: TRBV7-9; D gene: TRBD2; clone size: .; J gene: TRBJ2-3; CDR3 DNA: TGTGCCAGCAGGACATCTCTGAGGACTAGCGGGGGGGCAGATACGCAGTATTTT; CDR3 protein: CASRTSLRTSGGADTQYF
V gene: TRBV27; D gene: TRBD2; clone size: .; J gene: TRBJ2-7; CDR3 DNA: TGTGCCAGTCGATTAGCGGGGGGGTTTCGGGAGCAGTACTTC; CDR3 protein: CASRLAGGFREQYF
V gene: TRBV4-2; D gene: .; clone size: .; J gene: TRBJ2-7; CDR3 DNA: TGTGCCAGCAGCCAAGAAGTTCAGGGCCCCTACGAGCAGTACTTC; CDR3 protein: CASSQEVQGPYEQYF
V gene: TRBV4-2; D gene: .; clone size: .; J gene: TRBJ2-7; CDR3 DNA: TGTGCCAGCAGCCAAGAGTCAGAGGGTACGGGAAACGAGCAGTACTTC; CDR3 protein: CASSQESEGTGNEQYF
V gene: TRBV9; D gene: .; clone size: .; J gene: TRBJ1-2; CDR3 DNA: TGTGCCAGCAGCGCATGGGGGGGGTCCCGGTTCGGCTACACCTTC; CDR3 protein: CASSAWGGSRFGYTF
V gene: TRBV11-2; D gene: .; clone size: .; J gene: TRBJ1-4; CDR3 DNA: TGTGCCAGCAGCTTAGAAATCGGAAAACTGTTTTTT; CDR3 protein: CASSLEIGKLFF
V gene: TRBV3-1/TRBV3-2; D gene: .; clone size: .; J gene: TRBJ2-1; CDR3 DNA: TGTGCCAGCAGCCAAGATCTGAGCTCCTACAATGAGCAGTTCTTC; CDR3 protein: CASSQDLSSYNEQFF
V gene: TRBV27; D gene: TRBD2; clone size: .; J gene: TRBJ2-1; CDR3 DNA: TGTGCCAGCAGTTTATCCGGGACTAGAGGCAATGAGCAGTTCTTC; CDR3 protein: CASSLSGTRGNEQFF
V gene: TRBV19; D gene: .; clone size: .; J gene: TRBJ1-6; CDR3 DNA: TGTGCCAGTGGTGCAGTAGGGAGGGATAATTCACCCCTCCACTTT; CDR3 protein: CASGAVGRDNSPLHF
V gene: TRBV19; D gene: .; clone size: .; J gene: TRBJ2-2; CDR3 DNA: TGTGCCAGCAACAATCTAGCCGGGGAGCTGTTTTTT; CDR3 protein: CASNNLAGELFF
V gene: TRBV11-3; D gene: TRBD1; clone size: .; J gene: TRBJ2-7; CDR3 DNA: TGTGCCAGCAGTTTCCGGGACAGGGGCTCCTACGAGCAGTACTTC; CDR3 protein: CASSFRDRGSYEQYF
V gene: TRBV13; D gene: TRBD2; clone size: .; J gene: TRBJ2-5; CDR3 DNA: TGTGCCAGCAGCCAAAGACTAGCGGGGGGGCAAGAGACCCAGTACTTC; CDR3 protein: CASSQRLAGGQETQYF
V gene: TRBV5-5; D gene: .; clone size: few; J gene: TRBJ2-7; CDR3 DNA: TGTGCCAGCAGCTTCGATCCAGCTCCTGAGGGCGAGCAGTACTTC; CDR3 protein: CASSFDPAPEGEQYF
V gene: TRBV3-1/TRBV3-2; D gene: TRBD2; clone size: .; J gene: TRBJ2-7; CDR3 DNA: TGTGCCAGCAGCCAAGAGGGACTACCCACCTACGAGCAGTACTTC; CDR3 protein: CASSQEGLPTYEQYF
V gene: TRBV5-4; D gene: .; clone size: few; J gene: TRBJ1-6; CDR3 DNA: TGTGCCAGCAGCTGGGGGGGCATCCCCTATAATTCACCCCTCCACTTT; CDR3 protein: CASSWGGIPYNSPLHF
V gene: TRBV28; D gene: TRBD1; clone size: once; J gene: TRBJ1-1; CDR3 DNA: TGTGCCAGCAGCCTAACAGGGGGGGGCTGGAAAGCTTTCTTT; CDR3 protein: CASSLTGGGWKAFF
V gene: TRBV19; D gene: TRBD1; clone size: .; J gene: TRBJ1-2; CDR3 DNA: TGTGCCGGAAACGGGACAGTGTTCGTCAAGCTAGGTAGTGGCTACACCTTC; CDR3 protein: CAGNGTVFVKLGSGYTF
V gene: TRBV7-8; D gene: .; clone size: .; J gene: TRBJ1-2; CDR3 DNA: TGTGCCAGCAGCTATGATACGGGACAATATGGCTACACCTTC; CDR3 protein: CASSYDTGQYGYTF
V gene: TRBV3-1/TRBV3-2; D gene: .; clone size: once; J gene: TRBJ2-5; CDR3 DNA: TGTGCCAGCAGCCAAGATACCAGGCCCCCTTACTTC; CDR3 protein: CASSQDTRPPYF
V gene: TRBV7-9; D gene: .; clone size: .; J gene: TRBJ2-7; CDR3 DNA: TGTGCCAGCAGGGAGGGGGCGGGATCCTCCTACGAGCAGTACTTC; CDR3 protein: CASREGAGSSYEQYF
V gene: TRBV12-3/TRBV12-4; D gene: .; clone size: once; J gene: TRBJ1-2; CDR3 DNA: TGTGCCAGCGCTCGAGACAAAGGCTACACCTTC; CDR3 protein: CASARDKGYTF
V gene: TRBV3-1/TRBV3-2; D gene: .; clone size: .; J gene: TRBJ2-5; CDR3 DNA: TGTGCCAGCAGCCAAGCATCACAAGCGGGTGAGGAGACCCAGTACTTC; CDR3 protein: CASSQASQAGEETQYF
V gene: TRBV28; D gene: TRBD2; clone size: .; J gene: TRBJ2-3; CDR3 DNA: TGTGCCAGCAGTTTAAGAAGCGGGGGCACAGATACGCAGTATTTT; CDR3 protein: CASSLRSGGTDTQYF